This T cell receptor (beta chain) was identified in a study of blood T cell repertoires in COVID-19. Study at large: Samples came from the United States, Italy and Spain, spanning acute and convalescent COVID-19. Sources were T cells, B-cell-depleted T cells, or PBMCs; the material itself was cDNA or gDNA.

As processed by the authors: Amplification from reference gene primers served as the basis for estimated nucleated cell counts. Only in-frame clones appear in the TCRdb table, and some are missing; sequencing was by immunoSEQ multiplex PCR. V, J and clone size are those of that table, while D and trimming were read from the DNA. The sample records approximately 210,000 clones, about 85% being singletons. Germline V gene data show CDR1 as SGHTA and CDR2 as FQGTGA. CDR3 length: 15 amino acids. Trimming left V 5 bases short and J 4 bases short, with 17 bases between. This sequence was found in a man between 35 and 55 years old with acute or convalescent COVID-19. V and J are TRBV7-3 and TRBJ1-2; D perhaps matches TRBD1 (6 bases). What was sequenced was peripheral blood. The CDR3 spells CASSPQEGVGYGYTF. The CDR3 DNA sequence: TGTGCCAGCAGCCCGCAAGAGGGGGTTGGCTATGGCTACACCTTC.